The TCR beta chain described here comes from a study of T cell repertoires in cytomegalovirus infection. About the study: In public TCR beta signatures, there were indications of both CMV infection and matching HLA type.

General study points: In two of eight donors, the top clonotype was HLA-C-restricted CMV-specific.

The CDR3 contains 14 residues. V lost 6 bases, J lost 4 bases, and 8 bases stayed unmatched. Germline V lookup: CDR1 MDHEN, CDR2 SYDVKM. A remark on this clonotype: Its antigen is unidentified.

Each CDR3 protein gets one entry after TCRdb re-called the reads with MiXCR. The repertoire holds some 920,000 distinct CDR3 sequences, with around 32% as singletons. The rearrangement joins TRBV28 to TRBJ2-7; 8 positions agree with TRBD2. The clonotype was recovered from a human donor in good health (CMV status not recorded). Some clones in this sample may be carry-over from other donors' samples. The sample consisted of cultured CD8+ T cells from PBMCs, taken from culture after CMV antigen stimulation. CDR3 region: CASSRAGVAYEQYV. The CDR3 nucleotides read TGTGCCAGCAGCAGAGCGGGGGTCGCATACGAGCAGTACGTC.